One and the same sample provided the 29 T cell receptor beta chains below, sequenced in a study of T-cell reconstitution after alpha-beta-depleted transplantation in children. The library targeted TCRbeta and was prepared with unique molecular identifiers. TCRdb re-called the PCR reads through MiXCR, storing one row per CDR3 protein. The table shows about 240,000 distinct CDR3 sequences, with more than 10% occurring only once. Here the sequenced sample was PBMCs from the stem cell graft donor, taken from the stem cell graft. All receptors derive from a human donor who donated a stem cell graft to a child with acute lymphoblastic leukemia.

This clonotype has ten or more counts. V is TRBV20-1 and J is TRBJ1-4; 12 nucleotides agree with TRBD1. The CDR3 extends over 15 amino acids. The V and J ends lost 1 base and 7 bases, in that order; junction bases with no gene match: 4. Germline V gene lookup returns CDR1 DFQATT and CDR2 SNEGSKA (reference sequence). The CDR3 sequence is CSARAPGQGAEKLFF. CDR3 coding DNA: TGCAGTGCTAGAGCGCCGGGACAGGGGGCTGAAAAACTGTTTTTT.

The CDR3 sequence: CASSIGRDHGELFF. CDR3 sequence (DNA): TGTGCCAGTAGTATAGGACGGGACCACGGGGAGCTGTTTTTT. The genes are TRBV19 and TRBJ2-2; D may match TRBD1 or TRBD2 (5 bases each). The CDR3 spans 14 residues. Germline V CDR1 and CDR2: LNHDA, SQIVND (reference sequence). V was cut by 1 base and J by 7 bases, with 10 bases left in between.

This clonotype has at least ten counts. The J gene is TRBJ2-7, the V gene TRBV28; TRBD2 matches 8 bases. V lost 6 bases, J lost 3 bases, and 13 bases stayed unmatched. The CDR3 sequence is 16 residues long. Germline assignment: CDR1 MDHEN and CDR2 SYDVKM. The CDR3 loop reads CASSPTPASGFYEQYF. In DNA, the CDR3 is TGTGCCAGCAGCCCAACTCCGGCTAGCGGGTTCTACGAGCAGTACTTC.

This clonotype was observed a single time. The chain uses TRBV6-5 and TRBJ2-5; 7 bases line up with TRBD1. Germline V gene sequence: CDR1 MNHEY, CDR2 SVGAGI. J lost 4 bases, V lost 6 bases, and 11 bases had no gene match. The CDR3 runs 15 residues. The chain's CDR3 is CASSYGQASRETQYF. In DNA form, the CDR3 reads TGTGCCAGCAGCTATGGACAGGCTAGTAGAGAGACCCAGTACTTC.

In this sample, this clonotype turned up many times. V gene TRBV6-1 combines with J gene TRBJ2-7; possibly TRBD1 for D (6 bases). The V gene lost 4 bases and the J gene lost 5 bases, with 15 bases spanning the gap. CDR3 length: 14 amino acids. Germline V gives CDR1 MNHNS, CDR2 SASEGT. CDR3 sequence reads: CASSASEQGHEQYF. CDR3 nucleotide sequence: TGTGCCAGCAGTGCCTCTGAACAGGGTCACGAGCAGTACTTC.

There are many counts of this clonotype. The V and J genes are TRBV6-5 and TRBJ2-7; tentative D call: TRBD2 (6 bases). V lost 0 bases to trimming and J lost 1 base, with 10 bases between them. The CDR3 has 15 residues. CDR1 is MNHEY, CDR2 SVGAGI, per germline. This CDR3 is CASSYSSGPSYEQYF. CDR3 bases: TGTGCCAGCAGTTACTCTAGCGGACCTTCCTACGAGCAGTACTTC.

V gene TRBV9 combines with J gene TRBJ2-5; 9 bases fit TRBD2. Germline CDR1 and CDR2: SGDLS and YYNGEE. The junction had 11 bases not matched to a gene; V was cut back by 3 bases and J by 14 bases. The CDR3 runs to 13 residues. CDR3 bases: TGTGCCAGCAGCGAATCTAGCGGGGCCCACCTTTACTTC. Translated, it gives CASSESSGAHLYF.

This clonotype was recorded at least ten times. The chain combines TRBV4-3 with TRBJ2-7; 12 nucleotides align to TRBD2. The length of the CDR3 is 15 residues. CDR1 is LGHNA and CDR2 is YSLEER in the germline V gene. V shed 4 bases, J shed 5 bases, and the junction held 6 bases outside the gene matches. The CDR3 is CASSPMTSGGDEQYF. CDR3 sequence (DNA): TGCGCCAGCAGCCCGATGACTAGCGGGGGCGACGAGCAGTACTTC.

This clonotype showed up many times. The chain joins TRBV24-1 to TRBJ2-1; 7 nucleotides align to TRBD1. V lost 8 bases to trimming and J lost 5 bases; unmatched junction nucleotides: 8. The germline CDR1 and CDR2 sequences are KGHDR and SFDVKD. The CDR3 loop spans 14 amino acids. The CDR3, as DNA: TGTGCCACCACTGGTGAGACAGGGCACAATGAGCAGTTCTTC. It specifies CATTGETGHNEQFF.

The J gene is TRBJ2-5, the V gene TRBV7-6, with unresolved D. This CDR3 spans 16 amino acids. Germline V gene lookup returns CDR1 SGHVS and CDR2 FNYEAQ. The V gene lost 3 bases and the J gene lost 2 bases, with 16 bases spanning the gap. The CDR3 loop is CASSFGLGPPQETQYF. The DNA of the CDR3 is TGTGCCAGCAGCTTTGGCCTCGGACCCCCACAAGAGACCCAGTACTTC. Together with reference TRBV7-6 and TRBJ2-5, the CDR3 gives the full variable domain: GAGVSQSPRYKVTKRGQDVALRCDPISGHVSLYWYRQALGQGPEFLTYFNYEAQQDKSGLPNDRFSAERPEGSISTLTIQRTEQRDSAMYRCASSFGLGPPQETQYFGPGTRLLVL.

This clonotype was observed at least ten times. The chain links TRBV6-5 to TRBJ2-2; 11 bases map to TRBD1. This CDR3 region has 15 residues. V trimming: 4 bases; J trimming: 3 bases; junction bases outside the gene matches: 1. Germline V gene lookup returns CDR1 MNHEY and CDR2 SVGAGI. CDR3 coding DNA: TGTGCCAGCAGTTCGGGACAGGGGGACACCGGGGAGCTGTTTTTT. Its translation: CASSSGQGDTGELFF.

The chain recombines TRBV29-1 with TRBJ2-1; D not resolved. The CDR3 sequence is 12 residues long. CDR1 and CDR2 (germline): SQVTM, ANQGSEA. V was shortened by 3 bases and J by 6 bases, with 9 bases between the two germline ends. Written as DNA, the CDR3 is TGCAGCGTTGAGCCAGTCTCCAATGAGCAGTTCTTC. This sequence encodes CSVEPVSNEQFF.

This clonotype was detected ten times or more. The rearrangement joins TRBV20-1 to TRBJ1-6; D unresolved. V was shortened by 3 bases and J by 0 bases, with 9 bases between the two germline ends. This CDR3 comprises 15 residues. Germline loops: CDR1 DFQATT, CDR2 SNEGSKA (reference sequence). CDR3 sequence (DNA): TGCAGTGCTAGTGACTCGAGCTCCTATAATTCACCCCTCCACTTT. Protein product: CSASDSSSYNSPLHF.

This clonotype has ten or more counts. DNA for the CDR3: TGCGCCAGCAGCCAAGGCGGGCAGGGGGCGACTGAAGCTTTCTTT. Translated, it gives CASSQGGQGATEAFF. The V gene is TRBV4-3, the J gene TRBJ1-1, with TRBD1 matching over 8 bases. The CDR3 contains 15 residues. Germline assignment: CDR1 LGHNA and CDR2 YSLEER. V gave up 1 base and J gave up 5 bases; unmatched junction bases: 6.

This clonotype was observed at least ten times. The chain couples TRBV7-2 to TRBJ1-1; D not certain. The CDR3 is made up of 15 amino acids. From germline, CDR1 is SGHTA and CDR2 FQGNSA. With 5 bases removed from V and 1 base from J, the gap between germline ends came to 14 bases. CDR3 in amino acids: CASSLDHMKNTEAFF. The CDR3, as DNA: TGTGCCAGCAGCCTCGACCACATGAAGAACACTGAAGCTTTCTTT.

The chain employs TRBV20-1 and TRBJ2-1; 9 bases map to TRBD2. Looked up from germline, CDR1 is DFQATT and CDR2 is SNEGSKA (reference sequence). The CDR3 is 14 residues long. J was trimmed by 3 bases and V by 6 bases; bases with no gene match: 6. DNA of the CDR3: TGCAGTGCCGAGCGGGGGGCCTTCTACAATGAGCAGTTCTTC. It codes for CSAERGAFYNEQFF.

V usage is TRBV19 and J usage is TRBJ2-5; D gene unclear. V lost 3 bases, J lost 2 bases, and 10 bases lay in between. Germline CDR1 and CDR2: LNHDA and SQIVND (reference sequence). This CDR3 is built from 14 residues. Here the CDR3 DNA reads TGTGCCAGTAGTATCGCATCCGGGCAAGAGACCCAGTACTTC. Protein: CASSIASGQETQYF.

This clonotype has a count of ten or more. This chain uses TRBV6-2 or TRBV6-3 with TRBJ1-2, with D hard to call. The germline CDR1 and CDR2 sequences are MNHEY and SVGEGT. Between the trimmed V and J ends, which lost 5 bases and 2 bases, there was a span of 15 bases. This CDR3 has 15 residues. The CDR3 protein is CASSPFPTGNYGYTF. DNA for the CDR3: TGTGCCAGCAGTCCCTTCCCGACGGGGAACTATGGCTACACCTTC.

This clonotype showed up many times. This chain connects TRBV5-1 to TRBJ2-2, with D maybe TRBD2 (5 bases). CDR3 length: 15 residues. Looked up from germline, CDR1 is SGHRS and CDR2 is YFSETQ. With 3 bases removed from V and 1 base from J, the gap between germline ends came to 10 bases. CDR3 DNA: TGCGCCAGCAGCTCCTACCGGGAGAACACCGGGGAGCTGTTTTTT. Amino acids: CASSSYRENTGELFF.

This clonotype was observed at least ten times. The J gene is TRBJ2-3, the V gene TRBV29-1; a weak D match, TRBD1 (5 bases). The CDR3 sequence is 13 residues long. Germline CDR1 reads SQVTM; CDR2 reads ANQGSEA. Trimming pared 2 bases from V and 3 bases from J, leaving 9 bases between. The CDR3 region has the DNA TGCAGCGTTGAACAAGGGGAAACAGATACGCAGTATTTT. Translation: CSVEQGETDTQYF.

This clonotype was counted many times. This chain links TRBV5-1 with TRBJ2-1; either TRBD1 or TRBD2 may supply D (6 bases each). Germline-derived CDR1 and CDR2 are SGHRS and YFSETQ. The CDR3 covers 16 residues. Trimming cost V 2 bases and J 2 bases, with 14 bases left between them. This CDR3 is CASSFNREDPYNEQFF. DNA of the CDR3: TGCGCCAGCAGCTTTAACAGGGAGGACCCCTACAATGAGCAGTTCTTC.

This clonotype was recorded many times. This rearrangement joins TRBV4-3 to TRBJ1-1, with unresolved D. Trimming took 0 bases from V and 0 from J, leaving 8 bases between them. CDR3 length: 15 residues. The V gene's germline CDR1 is LGHNA and CDR2 YSLEER. For the CDR3, the DNA is TGCGCCAGCAGCCAAGATTGGCTTCTGAACACTGAAGCTTTCTTT. This sequence encodes CASSQDWLLNTEAFF.

The V call is TRBV12-3 or TRBV12-4, the J call TRBJ1-2, with D maybe TRBD1 (6 bases). Trimming took off 6 bases at V and 0 bases at J, with 14 bases between the two ends. The CDR3 length is 15 residues. For the CDR3, the DNA is TGTGCCAGCAGCCACAACAGGGAAGCTAACTATGGCTACACCTTC. Its translation: CASSHNREANYGYTF.

In this sample, this clonotype turned up many times. The chain combines TRBV28 with TRBJ2-4, with D possibly being TRBD2 (5 bases). CDR1 and CDR2 from the germline V gene are MDHEN and SYDVKM. The V end lost 6 bases, the J end lost 9 bases, and 21 bases lay between the germline ends. CDR3 size: 15 residues. The CDR3 DNA is TGTGCCAGCAGCGCCGCGCTTGAGGGTTTTGGCATTCAGTACTTC. This translates into CASSAALEGFGIQYF.

This chain links TRBV7-6 with TRBJ2-5; D uncertain. V lost 1 base to trimming and J lost 2 bases, with 8 bases between them. Germline CDR1 and CDR2: SGHVS and FNYEAQ. The CDR3 spans 14 residues. CDR3 nucleotides: TGTGCCAGCAGCTTAGTGAGAAAGCAAGAGACCCAGTACTTC. Protein: CASSLVRKQETQYF. Full variable domain (remainder filled in from reference TRBV7-6 and TRBJ2-5): GAGVSQSPRYKVTKRGQDVALRCDPISGHVSLYWYRQALGQGPEFLTYFNYEAQQDKSGLPNDRFSAERPEGSISTLTIQRTEQRDSAMYRCASSLVRKQETQYFGPGTRLLVL.

The table lists this clonotype with many counts. The V gene is TRBV20-1, the J gene TRBJ1-4; D remains ambiguous. Germline V CDR1 and CDR2: DFQATT, SNEGSKA (reference sequence). Trimming removed 3 bases from V and 12 bases from J, with 20 bases in between. This CDR3 region has 14 residues. The CDR3 nucleotides read TGCAGTGCTAGCCAAAGCTTCCGGGGAGAGGAACTGTTTTTT. It specifies CSASQSFRGEELFF.

This clonotype was recorded many times. V is TRBV7-9 and J is TRBJ2-7; D is perhaps TRBD2 (6 bases). CDR3 length equals 15 residues. Germline V gene data show CDR1 as SEHNR and CDR2 as FQNEAQ (reference sequence). V was cut by 5 bases and J by 2 bases, with 16 bases left in between. The CDR3 spells CASSKEGRPPYEQYF. The DNA for the CDR3 is TGTGCCAGCAGCAAAGAGGGGAGGCCCCCCTACGAGCAGTACTTC.

This clonotype was recorded many times. This CDR3 is CASSRQGEQPQHF. The CDR3 nucleotides read TGTGCCAGCAGTAGACAGGGGGAACAGCCCCAGCATTTT. The rearrangement links TRBV12-3 or TRBV12-4 to TRBJ1-5; 9 bases are shared with TRBD1. CDR3 length: 13 amino acids. With 5 bases clipped from V and 7 bases from J, the junction kept 3 bases outside the gene matches.

This clonotype was counted at least ten times. The chain combines TRBV6-1 with TRBJ2-4; 9 positions match TRBD2. The junction had 16 bases not matched to a gene; V was cut back by 6 bases and J by 7 bases. The length of the CDR3 is 17 residues. Germline V gene data show CDR1 as MNHNS and CDR2 as SASEGT. The CDR3 coding sequence is TGTGCCAGCAGCGACTATAGGGCTAGCGGGATACGGAACATTCAGTACTTC. It translates to CASSDYRASGIRNIQYF.